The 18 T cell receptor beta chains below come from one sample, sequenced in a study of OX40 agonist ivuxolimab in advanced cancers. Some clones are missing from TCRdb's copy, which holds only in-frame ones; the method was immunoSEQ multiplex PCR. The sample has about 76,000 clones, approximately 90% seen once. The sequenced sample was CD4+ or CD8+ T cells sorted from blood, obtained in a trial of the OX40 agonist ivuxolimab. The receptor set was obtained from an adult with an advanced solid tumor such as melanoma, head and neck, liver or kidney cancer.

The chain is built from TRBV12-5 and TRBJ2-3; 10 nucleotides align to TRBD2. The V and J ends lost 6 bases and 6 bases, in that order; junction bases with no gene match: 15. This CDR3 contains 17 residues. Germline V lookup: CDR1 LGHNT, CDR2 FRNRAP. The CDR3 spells CASGPGLAAWGWDTQYF. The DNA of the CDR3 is TGTGCTAGTGGCCCTGGACTAGCGGCATGGGGATGGGATACGCAGTATTTT. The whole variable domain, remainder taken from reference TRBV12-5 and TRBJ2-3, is DARVTQTPRHKVTEMGQEVTMRCQPILGHNTVFWYRQTMMQGLELLAYFRNRAPLDDSGMPKDRFSAEMPDATLATLKIQPSEPRDSAVYFCASGPGLAAWGWDTQYFGPGTRLTVL.

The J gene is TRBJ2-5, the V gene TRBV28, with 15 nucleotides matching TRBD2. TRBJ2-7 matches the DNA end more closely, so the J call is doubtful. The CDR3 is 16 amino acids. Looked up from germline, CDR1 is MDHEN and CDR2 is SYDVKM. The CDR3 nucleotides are TGTGCCAGCAGTCCCGGGACTAGCGGGAGGATCTACGAGCAGTACTTC. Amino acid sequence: CASSPGTSGRIYEQYF.

The CDR3 is CASRIGSREEETQYF. The CDR3 DNA follows: TGTGCCAGCAGGATAGGGAGTCGGGAGGAAGAGACCCAGTACTTC. The J gene is TRBJ2-5, the V gene TRBV2; 7 bases line up with TRBD2. Trimming cost V 6 bases and J 3 bases; bases outside gene matches: 10. The CDR3 totals 15 residues. CDR1 SNHLY and CDR2 FYNNEI come from the germline V gene.

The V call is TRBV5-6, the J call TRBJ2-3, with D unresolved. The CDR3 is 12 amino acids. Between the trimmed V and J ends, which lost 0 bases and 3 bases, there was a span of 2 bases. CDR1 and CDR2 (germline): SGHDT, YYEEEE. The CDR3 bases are TGTGCCAGCAGCTTGGAGACAGATACGCAGTATTTT. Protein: CASSLETDTQYF.

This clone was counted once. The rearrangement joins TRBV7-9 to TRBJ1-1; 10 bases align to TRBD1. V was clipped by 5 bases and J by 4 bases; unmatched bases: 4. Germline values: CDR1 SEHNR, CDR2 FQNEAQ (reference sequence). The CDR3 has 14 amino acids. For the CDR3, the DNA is TGTGCCAGCAGCCAGGGACAGGGGACCACTGAAGCTTTCTTT. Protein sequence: CASSQGQGTTEAFF.

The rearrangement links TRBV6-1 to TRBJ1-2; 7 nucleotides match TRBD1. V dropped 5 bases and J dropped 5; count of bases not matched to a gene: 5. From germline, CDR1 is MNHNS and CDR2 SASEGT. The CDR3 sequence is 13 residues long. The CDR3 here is CASSRTGFYGYTF. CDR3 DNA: TGTGCCAGCAGTAGGACAGGATTTTATGGCTACACCTTC.

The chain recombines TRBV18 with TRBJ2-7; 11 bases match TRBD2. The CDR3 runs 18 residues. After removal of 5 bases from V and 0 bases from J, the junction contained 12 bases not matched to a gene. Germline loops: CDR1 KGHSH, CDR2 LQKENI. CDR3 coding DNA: TGTGCCAGCTCAAAACCGGGACTAGCGGATCGGGGCTCCTACGAGCAGTACTTC. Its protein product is CASSKPGLADRGSYEQYF.

CDR3 sequence: CASRPDRGRYEQYF. CDR3 sequence (DNA): TGTGCCAGCAGGCCGGACAGGGGGCGCTACGAGCAGTACTTC. The rearrangement joins TRBV28 to TRBJ2-7; the match to TRBD1 covers 11 bases. The CDR3 consists of 14 residues. Looked up from germline, CDR1 is MDHEN and CDR2 is SYDVKM. The V and J ends lost 6 bases and 3 bases, in that order; junction bases with no gene match: 4. The whole variable domain, filled in from reference TRBV28 and TRBJ2-7, reads DVKVTQSSRYLVKRTGEKVFLECVQDMDHENMFWYRQDPGLGLRLIYFSYDVKMKEKGDIPEGYSVSREKKERFSLILESASTNQTSMYLCASRPDRGRYEQYFGPGTRLTVT.

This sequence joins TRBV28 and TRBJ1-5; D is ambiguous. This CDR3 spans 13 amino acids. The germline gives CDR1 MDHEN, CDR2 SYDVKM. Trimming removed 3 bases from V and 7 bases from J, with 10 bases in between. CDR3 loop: CASSFGLGQPQHF. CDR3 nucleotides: TGTGCCAGCAGTTTCGGATTGGGGCAGCCCCAGCATTTT. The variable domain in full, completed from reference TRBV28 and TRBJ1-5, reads DVKVTQSSRYLVKRTGEKVFLECVQDMDHENMFWYRQDPGLGLRLIYFSYDVKMKEKGDIPEGYSVSREKKERFSLILESASTNQTSMYLCASSFGLGQPQHFGDGTRLSIL.

The CDR3 loop reads CASSKDGNQPQHF. CDR3 DNA: TGTGCCAGCAGCAAAGACGGTAATCAGCCCCAGCATTTT. The rearrangement joins TRBV5-8 to TRBJ1-5; D gene uncertain. V lost 4 bases, J lost 4 bases, and 9 bases lay in between. The CDR3 is made up of 13 amino acids. CDR1 and CDR2 from the germline V gene are SGHTS and YDEGEE.

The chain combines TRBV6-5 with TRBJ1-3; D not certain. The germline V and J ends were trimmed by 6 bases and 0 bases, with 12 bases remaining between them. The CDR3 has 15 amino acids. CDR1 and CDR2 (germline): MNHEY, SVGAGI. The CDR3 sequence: CASRSDRYSGNTIYF. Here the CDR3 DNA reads TGTGCCAGCAGATCGGACCGATACTCTGGAAACACCATATATTTT.

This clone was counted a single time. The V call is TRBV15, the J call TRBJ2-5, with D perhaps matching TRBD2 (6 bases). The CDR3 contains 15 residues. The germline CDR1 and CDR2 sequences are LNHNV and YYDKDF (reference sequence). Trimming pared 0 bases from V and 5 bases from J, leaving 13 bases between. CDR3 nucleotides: TGTGCCACCAGCAGAGATAGGAGGGTCCCTGAGACCCAGTACTTC. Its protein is CATSRDRRVPETQYF.

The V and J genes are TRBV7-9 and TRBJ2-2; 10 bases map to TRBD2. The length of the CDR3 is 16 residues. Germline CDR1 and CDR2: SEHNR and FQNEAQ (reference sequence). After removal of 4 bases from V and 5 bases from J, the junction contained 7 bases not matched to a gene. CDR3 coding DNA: TGTGCCAGCAGCTGGTCCGGGACTAGCGTTACCGGGGAGCTGTTTTTT. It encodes CASSWSGTSVTGELFF.

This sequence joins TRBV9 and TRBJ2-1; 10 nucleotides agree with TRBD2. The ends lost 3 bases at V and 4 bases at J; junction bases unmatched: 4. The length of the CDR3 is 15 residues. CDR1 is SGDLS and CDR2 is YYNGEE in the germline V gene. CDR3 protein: CASSDGLAEYNEQFF. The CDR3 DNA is TGTGCCAGCAGCGACGGACTAGCGGAGTACAATGAGCAGTTCTTC.

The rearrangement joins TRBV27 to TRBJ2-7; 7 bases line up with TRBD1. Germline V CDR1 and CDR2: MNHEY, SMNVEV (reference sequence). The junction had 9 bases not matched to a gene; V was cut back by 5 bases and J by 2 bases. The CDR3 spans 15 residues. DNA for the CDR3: TGTGCCAGCAGTAGTGGACAGGTTCGGGCCTACGAGCAGTACTTC. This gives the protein CASSSGQVRAYEQYF.

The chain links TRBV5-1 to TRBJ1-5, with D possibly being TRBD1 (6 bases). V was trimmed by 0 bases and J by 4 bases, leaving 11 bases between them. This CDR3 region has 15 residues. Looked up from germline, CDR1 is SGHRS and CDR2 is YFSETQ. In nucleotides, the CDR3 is TGCGCCAGCAGCTTGGAAGGACAGCCAAATCAGCCCCAGCATTTT. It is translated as CASSLEGQPNQPQHF.

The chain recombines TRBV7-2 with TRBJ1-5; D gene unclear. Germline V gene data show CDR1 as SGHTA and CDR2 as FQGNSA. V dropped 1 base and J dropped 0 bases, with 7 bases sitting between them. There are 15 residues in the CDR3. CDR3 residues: CASSLVGNSNQPQHF. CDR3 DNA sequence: TGTGCCAGCAGCTTAGTCGGAAATAGCAATCAGCCCCAGCATTTT.

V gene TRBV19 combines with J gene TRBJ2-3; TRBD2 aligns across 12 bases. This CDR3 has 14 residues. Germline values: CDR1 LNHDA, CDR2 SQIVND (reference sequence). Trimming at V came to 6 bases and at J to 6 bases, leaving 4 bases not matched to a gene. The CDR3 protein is CASRTSGRLDTQYF. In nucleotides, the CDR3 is TGTGCCAGTAGAACTAGCGGGAGGTTGGATACGCAGTATTTT.